The 12 T cell receptor beta chains below come from one sample, sequenced in a study of T cells in Graves' hyperthyroidism and ophthalmopathy. What was amplified from RNA transcripts were TCR beta CDR3 regions. First-round RT-PCR targeting the TCR CDR3 was performed with the HTBI primer set. One entry per CDR3 protein, called by TCRdb with MiXCR from the multiplex PCR reads. Here the sample spans 560,000 or so distinct CDR3 sequences, more than 45% being singletons. Sequencing used peripheral blood or thyroid tissue (not recorded which). The source is a woman aged 18 to 35 with Graves' hyperthyroidism.

The rearrangement joins TRBV10-2 to TRBJ1-1; D is unresolved. V lost 6 bases, J lost 0 bases, and 17 bases lay in between. CDR3 length: 16 amino acids. Germline V CDR1 and CDR2: WSHSY, SAAADI. The DNA of the CDR3 is TGCGCCAGCAGCTTCACGAAGGGAAACATGAACACTGAAGCTTTCTTT. Amino acids: CASSFTKGNMNTEAFF.

As concerns this clonotype: The junction does not match germline at one end; this may be a read error. This chain links TRBV7-9 with TRBJ2-7; possible D gene TRBD1, 6 bases. Germline loops: CDR1 SEHNR, CDR2 FQNEAQ (reference sequence). The CDR3 extends over 12 amino acids. The CDR3 here is CASNLGQYEQYF. DNA for the CDR3: TGTGCCAGCAACTTAGGACAGTACGAGCAGTACTTC.

The chain recombines TRBV21-1 with TRBJ2-3; the D call TRBD1 from the table was never checked on the DNA. TRBV21-1 is noted as a pseudogene. The CDR3 is made up of 15 amino acids. The CDR3 DNA reads TGTGCCAGCAAAAGCGGACAGGGCTTCACAGATACGCAGTATTTT. Its protein is CASKSGQGFTDTQYF.

This clonotype was seen a few times. V is TRBV7-9 and J is TRBJ1-1; 9 nucleotides agree with TRBD1. The junction had 7 bases not matched to a gene; V was cut back by 8 bases and J by 6 bases. The CDR3 contains 13 residues. Per germline, CDR1 SEHNR and CDR2 FQNEAQ (reference sequence). This chain's CDR3 is CASRDRVSPEAFF. CDR3 coding DNA: TGTGCCAGCCGGGACAGGGTGAGCCCTGAAGCTTTCTTT.

This sequence joins TRBV19 and TRBJ1-2; D not resolved. V dropped 5 bases and J dropped 12 bases, with 13 bases sitting between them. The CDR3 is 11 amino acids. CDR1 and CDR2 (germline): LNHDA, SQIVND (reference sequence). CDR3 bases: TGTGCCAGTAGTTCCTATCACGGAAACACCTTC. It yields the protein CASSSYHGNTF.

This clonotype was detected only once. The chain combines TRBV2 with TRBJ1-4; a possible D gene is TRBD1 (6 bases). The CDR3 spans 13 residues. Looked up from germline, CDR1 is SNHLY and CDR2 is FYNNEI. The V and J ends lost 9 bases and 6 bases respectively, with 14 bases between them. The CDR3 protein is CARALGGDEKLFF. The CDR3 DNA is TGTGCCAGGGCATTAGGGGGAGATGAAAAACTGTTTTTT.

This chain connects TRBV27 to TRBJ1-2; D remains unclear. CDR3 length: 14 residues. Per germline, CDR1 MNHEY and CDR2 SMNVEV (reference sequence). V was clipped by 6 bases and J by 2 bases, with 13 bases between them. The chain's CDR3 is CASSSGTVNYGYTF. The CDR3 DNA reads TGTGCCAGCAGCTCTGGCACAGTAAACTATGGCTACACCTTC.

The chain carries TRBV7-2 and TRBJ2-5; D is tentatively TRBD1 or TRBD2 (5 bases each). Deletions cut 6 bases from V and 1 base from J, with 21 bases between. Germline CDR1 is SGHTA and CDR2 is FQGNSA. This CDR3 region has 17 residues. In nucleotides, the CDR3 is TGTGCCAGCAGGCGCCCCCGGGACCAGAGTACCCAAGAGACCCAGTACTTC. This translates into CASRRPRDQSTQETQYF. Combining the CDR3 with reference TRBV7-2 and TRBJ2-5 gives the whole variable domain GAGVSQSPSNKVTEKGKDVELRCDPISGHTALYWYRQSLGQGLEFLIYFQGNSAPDKSGLPSDRFSAERTGGSVSTLTIQRTQQEDSAVYLCASRRPRDQSTQETQYFGPGTRLLVL.

This clonotype was detected only once. Mismatch with germline at one junction end may stem from a read error. The genes are TRBV15 and TRBJ1-1; D is unresolved. The CDR3 loop spans 14 amino acids. CDR1 LNHNV and CDR2 YYDKDF come from the germline V gene (reference sequence). Here the CDR3 DNA reads TGTGCTACCAGCAGAGACACAGAGATCACTGAAGCTTTCTTT. Translated, it gives CATSRDTEITEAFF. The full variable domain, in which reference TRBV15 and TRBJ1-1 provide the parts outside the CDR3, is DAMVIQNPRYQVTQFGKPVTLSCSQTLNHNVMYWYQQKSSQAPKLLFHYYDKDFNNEADTPDNFQSRRPNTSFCFLDIRSPGLGDTAMYLCATSRDTEITEAFFGQGTRLTVV.

This chain connects TRBV24-1 to TRBJ1-5; D is ambiguous. Germline CDR1 is KGHDR and CDR2 is SFDVKD. V was pared by 4 bases and J by 3 bases, with 9 bases between. This CDR3 comprises 14 residues. CDR3 protein: CATSDPGPNQPQHF. CDR3 coding DNA: TGTGCCACCAGTGACCCGGGTCCCAATCAGCCCCAGCATTTT.

This sequence joins TRBV2 and TRBJ2-5, with 7 bases fitting TRBD2. The CDR3 is 15 residues long. Germline-derived CDR1 and CDR2 are SNHLY and FYNNEI. The junction had 10 bases not matched to a gene; V was cut back by 6 bases and J by 3 bases. CDR3 nucleotides: TGTGCCAGCAGCTTCTGGCGGGAGTCGGAAGAGACCCAGTACTTC. It yields the protein CASSFWRESEETQYF.

The genes are TRBV19 and TRBJ2-7; a possible D gene is TRBD1 (6 bases). Trimming pared 11 bases from V and 1 base from J, leaving 21 bases between. Germline V gene lookup returns CDR1 LNHDA and CDR2 SQIVND (reference sequence). The CDR3 covers 15 residues. The CDR3 DNA reads as TGTGCCCGCCGTATCCGTGTGACAGGATCCTACGAGCAGTACTTC. It translates to CARRIRVTGSYEQYF.